Following are 32 T cell receptor beta chains from one sample sequenced in a study of cytomegalovirus exposure and HLA in healthy donors. The primer mix had 60 Vbeta and 13 Jbeta primers. Sequencing used immunoSEQ multiplex PCR; TCRdb keeps in-frame clones, though not all of them. The repertoire includes 100,000 to 150,000 clones, 10% to 13% of them detected once, and 4.5% to 5% sits in the top ten. Specimen: PBMCs. These receptors originate from a woman in her late teens or twenties in good health and CMV-seropositive.

V and J are TRBV4-1 and TRBJ1-4, with D unclear. Germline CDR1 MGHRA, CDR2 YSYEKL. The ends were cut back, 2 bases at V and 5 bases at J, with 9 bases in the middle. The CDR3 contains 14 residues. CDR3 nucleotides: TGCGCCAGCAGCCAATGGGAGGGAAATGAAAAACTGTTTTTT. Translation: CASSQWEGNEKLFF.

V is TRBV6-5 and J is TRBJ1-3; D is perhaps TRBD1 (5 bases). The ends were cut back, 6 bases at V and 2 bases at J, with 14 bases in the middle. This CDR3 is built from 15 residues. CDR1 MNHEY and CDR2 SVGAGI come from the germline V gene. CDR3 in DNA: TGTGCCAGCAGCCGAGACAGTACCCCTGGAAACACCATATATTTT. The encoded protein is CASSRDSTPGNTIYF.

The chain is built from TRBV20-1 and TRBJ2-7, with unresolved D. The germline V gene has CDR1 DFQATT and CDR2 SNEGSKA (reference sequence). The CDR3 consists of 11 residues. V was pared by 5 bases and J by 6 bases, with 11 bases between. The CDR3 reads CSAFPFSEQYF. The CDR3 DNA reads as TGCAGTGCTTTTCCTTTCTCCGAGCAGTACTTC.

This sequence joins TRBV5-6 and TRBJ2-2; 7 positions agree with TRBD1. The CDR3 consists of 15 residues. The junction had 6 bases not matched to a gene; V was cut back by 4 bases and J by 3 bases. Per the germline V gene, CDR1 is SGHDT and CDR2 is YYEEEE. CDR3 in amino acids: CASSLLDRDTGELFF. The DNA for the CDR3 is TGTGCCAGCAGCCTACTCGACAGGGACACCGGGGAGCTGTTTTTT.

J is TRBJ1-5 and V is TRBV15; D is uncertain. The CDR3 loop spans 15 amino acids. With 0 bases removed from V and 0 bases from J, the gap between germline ends came to 6 bases. Germline V gene lookup returns CDR1 LNHNV and CDR2 YYDKDF (reference sequence). CDR3: CATSRDRGSNQPQHF. In DNA, the CDR3 is TGTGCCACCAGCAGAGATCGAGGTAGCAATCAGCCCCAGCATTTT.

This clone occurred a few times. The DNA for the CDR3 is TGTGCCAGCAGTTTCGAGGGGGCCGGAAACTATGGCTACACCTTC. Its protein is CASSFEGAGNYGYTF. The J gene is TRBJ1-2, the V gene TRBV27; TRBD1 matches 7 bases. The trim removed 3 bases at V and 2 bases at J, leaving 6 bases unmatched. CDR1 MNHEY and CDR2 SMNVEV come from the germline V gene (reference sequence). This CDR3 comprises 15 residues.

This clone was detected once. The chain carries TRBV7-9 and TRBJ2-5; the match to TRBD2 covers 7 bases. This CDR3 has 17 amino acids. V dropped 2 bases and J dropped 3; count of bases not matched to a gene: 12. Germline-derived CDR1 and CDR2 are SEHNR and FQNEAQ (reference sequence). CDR3 residues: CASSLSPPGGEEETQYF. The CDR3 coding sequence is TGTGCCAGCAGCTTATCCCCTCCTGGGGGGGAGGAAGAGACCCAGTACTTC.

A few counts support this clone. V gene TRBV5-4 combines with J gene TRBJ2-2; TRBD2 is a possible D gene (6 bases). Per germline, CDR1 SGHNT and CDR2 YYREEE (reference sequence). V was cut by 0 bases and J by 6 bases, with 12 bases left in between. CDR3 length: 15 residues. This CDR3 is CASSLVAAEAGELFF. The CDR3 DNA reads TGTGCCAGCAGCTTGGTAGCGGCAGAGGCCGGGGAGCTGTTTTTT. Full variable domain (rest looked up from reference TRBV5-4 and TRBJ2-2): ETGVTQSPTHLIKTRGQQVTLRCSSQSGHNTVSWYQQALGQGPQFIFQYYREEENGRGNFPPRFSGLQFPNYSSELNVNALELDDSALYLCASSLVAAEAGELFFGEGSRLTVL.

The chain's CDR3 is CASSPAAAYNEQFF. CDR3 in DNA: TGTGCCAGCAGCCCGGCAGCGGCCTACAATGAGCAGTTCTTC. The rearrangement uses TRBV7-2 and TRBJ2-1; TRBD2 is a possible D gene (5 bases). Trimming left V 5 bases short and J 2 bases short, with 10 bases between. This CDR3 has 14 amino acids. Germline V gene lookup returns CDR1 SGHTA and CDR2 FQGNSA.

The chain links TRBV6-1 to TRBJ2-7, with 9 nucleotides matching TRBD1. The ends lost 10 bases at V and 5 bases at J; junction bases unmatched: 15. This CDR3 has 15 residues. From germline, CDR1 is MNHNS and CDR2 SASEGT. In nucleotides, the CDR3 is TGTGCCATCAACTTCGCCGGGACAGGGTTTCACGAGCAGTACTTC. It yields the protein CAINFAGTGFHEQYF.

This clone was observed a few times. This rearrangement joins TRBV27 to TRBJ2-1; TRBD2 matches 9 bases. Unmatched junction bases numbered 12, after V lost 6 bases and J lost 9 bases. Germline CDR1 reads MNHEY; CDR2 reads SMNVEV (reference sequence). This CDR3 spans 15 amino acids. CDR3 sequence reads: CASSGGSGSYGEQFF. The CDR3 DNA reads TGTGCCAGCAGCGGAGGTAGCGGGAGTTACGGTGAGCAGTTCTTC.

V gene TRBV11-1 combines with J gene TRBJ2-5; 15 nucleotides line up with TRBD2. The germline CDR1 and CDR2 sequences are SGHAT and FQDESV (reference sequence). The CDR3 length is 19 residues. J lost 4 bases, V lost 5 bases, and 14 bases had no gene match. The CDR3 spells CASSKWEGLAGGRRETQYF. CDR3 DNA: TGTGCCAGCAGCAAATGGGAGGGACTAGCGGGAGGAAGGAGAGAGACCCAGTACTTC.

This chain connects TRBV4-1 to TRBJ2-6; TRBD1 might be the D (6 bases). Trimming cost V 3 bases and J 1 base, with 16 bases left between them. CDR1 is MGHRA and CDR2 is YSYEKL in the germline V gene. CDR3 length: 18 amino acids. In DNA, the CDR3 is TGCGCCAGCAGCCAGGATCCGACAGGACCTTCTGGGGCCAACGTCCTGACTTTC. Protein: CASSQDPTGPSGANVLTF.

This clone was recorded a few times. The chain uses TRBV6-1 and TRBJ2-5, with 7 bases matching TRBD2. The end of the DNA is better explained by TRBJ2-7, so the J call may be wrong. Germline-derived CDR1 and CDR2 are MNHNS and SASEGT. CDR3 length equals 13 residues. CDR3: CASRELAWYEQYF. CDR3 nucleotides: TGTGCCAGCAGAGAACTAGCGTGGTACGAGCAGTACTTC.

In its sample, this clone was seen a few times. The chain combines TRBV5-4 with TRBJ2-7; tentative D call: TRBD2 (6 bases). Germline CDR1 is SGHNT and CDR2 is YYREEE (reference sequence). CDR3 length equals 13 residues. Between the trimmed V and J ends, which lost 5 bases and 0 bases, there was a span of 9 bases. CDR3 region: CASRGGNSYEQYF. CDR3 DNA: TGTGCCAGCAGGGGCGGGAACTCCTACGAGCAGTACTTC.

The chain uses TRBV4-1 and TRBJ2-7; 8 bases match TRBD2. The germline V gene encodes CDR1 MGHRA and CDR2 YSYEKL. This CDR3 region has 15 residues. V shed 0 bases and J 3 bases; nucleotides not matched to a gene: 4. CDR3 DNA sequence: TGCGCCAGCAGCCAAGATAATAGCGGGAACTACGAGCAGTACTTC. It encodes CASSQDNSGNYEQYF.

This clone was counted between two and nine times. The J gene is TRBJ2-7, the V gene TRBV6-1, with D unclear. The V and J ends lost 2 bases and 1 base respectively, with 21 bases between them. In germline, CDR1 is MNHNS, CDR2 SASEGT. This CDR3 region has 18 residues. CDR3 sequence: CASSETIQARSKSYEQYF. The CDR3 nucleotides read TGTGCCAGCAGTGAAACGATTCAGGCCAGAAGCAAATCCTACGAGCAGTACTTC.

The V gene is TRBV6-6, the J gene TRBJ1-2, with a weak D call TRBD1 (6 bases). CDR1 is MNHNY, CDR2 SVGAGI, per germline (reference sequence). The CDR3 sequence is 12 residues long. With 8 bases removed from V and 8 bases from J, the gap between germline ends came to 15 bases. CDR3 nucleotide sequence: TGTGCCAGCGGAACAGGGTTGGGCGGCTACACCTTC. This gives the protein CASGTGLGGYTF.

This clone was found a few times. The chain recombines TRBV27 with TRBJ1-5; 9 bases match TRBD1. Trimming at V came to 6 bases and at J to 6 bases, leaving 0 bases not matched to a gene. The CDR3 spans 12 residues. From germline, CDR1 is MNHEY and CDR2 SMNVEV (reference sequence). This CDR3 reads CASRTGGQPQHF. CDR3 sequence (DNA): TGTGCCAGCAGGACAGGGGGTCAGCCCCAGCATTTT.

A few counts support this clone. The chain employs TRBV7-4 and TRBJ2-7, with 7 bases that match TRBD1. CDR1 and CDR2 (germline): SGHVT, SQSDAQ. Trimming took 5 bases from V and 3 from J; bases not matched to a gene: 7. The CDR3 runs 14 residues. The CDR3 DNA reads TGTGCCAGCAGCCTAGACAGGGAGTACTACGAGCAGTACTTC. Encoded protein: CASSLDREYYEQYF. Full variable domain (missing parts from reference TRBV7-4 and TRBJ2-7): GAGVSQSPRYKVAKRGRDVALRCDSISGHVTLYWYRQTLGQGSEVLTYSQSDAQRDKSGRPSGRFSAERPERSVSTLKIQRTEQGDSAVYLCASSLDREYYEQYFGPGTRLTVT.

This clone was seen more than once but under ten times. V and J are TRBV5-1 and TRBJ1-3; 7 bases match TRBD1. There are 17 residues in the CDR3. From germline, CDR1 is SGHRS and CDR2 YFSETQ. V lost 1 base, J lost 2 bases, and 9 bases stayed unmatched. For the CDR3, the DNA is TGCGCCAGCAGCTTGACGGAACAGGGGCTTACTGGAAACACCATATATTTT. This encodes CASSLTEQGLTGNTIYF.

The rearrangement uses TRBV12-5 and TRBJ2-2, with D perhaps matching TRBD1 (6 bases). V was pared by 2 bases and J by 8 bases, with 21 bases between. CDR1 and CDR2 from the germline V gene are LGHNT and FRNRAP. The CDR3 length is 17 residues. The CDR3 sequence is CASGLFNLTGTPGELFF. The CDR3 nucleotides are TGTGCTAGTGGTTTGTTCAACCTAACCGGGACACCTGGGGAGCTGTTTTTT.

This clone showed up just a few times. One end of the junction fails to match germline, which may point to a read error. This chain links TRBV10-3 with TRBJ2-5, with D tentatively TRBD1 (5 bases). Germline V gene data show CDR1 as ENHRY and CDR2 as SYGVKD. CDR3 length: 13 amino acids. The CDR3 region has the DNA TGTGCCAGCAGTGAAGCAGGGCACGAGACCCAGTACTTC. This encodes CASSEAGHETQYF.

The V call is TRBV18, the J call TRBJ2-7; 9 bases fit TRBD1. Trimming at V came to 0 bases and at J to 7 bases, leaving 7 bases not matched to a gene. The germline gives CDR1 KGHSH, CDR2 LQKENI. The length of the CDR3 is 15 residues. The CDR3 region is CASSPPGTGLREQYF. The CDR3 bases are TGTGCCAGCTCACCACCGGGGACAGGGCTGAGGGAGCAGTACTTC.

The J gene is TRBJ1-3, the V gene TRBV6-5; no clear D gene. The CDR3 has 15 amino acids. Germline values: CDR1 MNHEY, CDR2 SVGAGI. V was clipped by 0 bases and J by 1 base, with 7 bases between them. CDR3 region: CASSYSLGSGNTIYF. The DNA of the CDR3 is TGTGCCAGCAGTTACTCTCTAGGTTCTGGAAACACCATATATTTT.

The chain has TRBV11-1 and TRBJ2-1; 13 bases line up with TRBD2. CDR1 is SGHAT and CDR2 is FQDESV in the germline V gene (reference sequence). CDR3 size: 15 residues. V lost 3 bases to trimming and J lost 9 bases; unmatched junction nucleotides: 5. CDR3 sequence reads: CASSFRTSGGGEQFF. The CDR3 region has the DNA TGTGCCAGCAGCTTTAGAACTAGCGGGGGGGGTGAGCAGTTCTTC.

This sequence joins TRBV27 and TRBJ2-5; 7 bases fit TRBD1. Germline V gene sequence: CDR1 MNHEY, CDR2 SMNVEV (reference sequence). The CDR3 extends over 14 amino acids. V gave up 4 bases and J gave up 5 bases; unmatched junction bases: 7. CDR3 sequence reads: CASSSTAQGETQYF. CDR3 sequence (DNA): TGTGCCAGCAGTTCGACCGCACAGGGGGAGACCCAGTACTTC.

This chain links TRBV11-2 with TRBJ2-7, with a possible D match to TRBD2 (5 bases). V gave up 5 bases and J gave up 0 bases, with 17 bases separating them. Germline CDR1 reads SGHAT; CDR2 reads FQNNGV. This CDR3 is 16 amino acids long. The CDR3 sequence: CASSPQAALSSYEQYF. The CDR3 bases are TGTGCCAGCAGCCCTCAAGCGGCCCTGAGCTCCTACGAGCAGTACTTC.

This clone has a handful of counts. V gene TRBV7-6 combines with J gene TRBJ1-2, with 10 bases fitting TRBD1. Per the germline V gene, CDR1 is SGHVS and CDR2 is FNYEAQ. V dropped 5 bases and J dropped 4; count of bases not matched to a gene: 7. This CDR3 has 15 residues. The CDR3 region has the DNA TGTGCCAGCAGCGAGGGACAGGGGAGCATCTATGGCTACACCTTC. Its protein product is CASSEGQGSIYGYTF.

This clone was seen ten or more times. The chain carries TRBV27 and TRBJ2-3; D may be TRBD2 (6 bases). V was cut by 6 bases and J by 3 bases, with 10 bases left in between. The CDR3 runs to 13 residues. Germline V gene lookup returns CDR1 MNHEY and CDR2 SMNVEV (reference sequence). CDR3 in amino acids: CASRGDLTDTQYF. The CDR3 nucleotides read TGTGCCAGCAGAGGGGACTTAACAGATACGCAGTATTTT.

This sequence joins TRBV19 and TRBJ2-2, with 8 positions matching TRBD1. Germline CDR1 is LNHDA and CDR2 is SQIVND (reference sequence). V dropped 5 bases and J dropped 3; count of bases not matched to a gene: 2. The CDR3 totals 14 residues. CDR3 protein: CASSSTGDTGELFF. The CDR3 region has the DNA TGTGCCAGTAGTTCGACAGGGGACACCGGGGAGCTGTTTTTT.

This clone was recorded a few times. The chain combines TRBV6-5 with TRBJ2-7; 8 bases map to TRBD2. Germline loops: CDR1 MNHEY, CDR2 SVGAGI. J was trimmed by 9 bases and V by 7 bases; bases with no gene match: 14. The CDR3 is made up of 14 amino acids. The CDR3 loop reads CASTGTRGKLGQYF. In nucleotides, the CDR3 is TGTGCCAGCACCGGGACTAGGGGGAAGTTAGGGCAGTACTTC.